One sample yielded the 24 T cell receptor beta chains listed below, sequenced in a study of graft-versus-host responses after intestinal transplantation. These receptors are not linked to any known antigen. Here immunoSEQ multiplex PCR was the method, and the copy in TCRdb shows in-frame clones only, minus some. The sample has roughly 120,000 clones; 90% are singletons. The material was unstimulated CD4+ T cells sorted from spleen or lymph node cells, obtained before intestinal transplant. The receptor set was obtained from a human donor who received an intestinal transplant.

The CDR3 nucleotides read TGTGCCAGCAGCTTTTGGGGGGTGGCTAATGAAAAACTGTTTTTT. This gives the protein CASSFWGVANEKLFF. The V and J genes are TRBV5-6 and TRBJ1-4, with D tentatively TRBD1 (5 bases). The CDR3 spans 15 residues. Germline V gives CDR1 SGHDT, CDR2 YYEEEE. The V and J ends lost 2 bases and 3 bases respectively, with 11 bases between them.

J is TRBJ2-1 and V is TRBV2, with 7 positions matching TRBD2. This CDR3 has 16 amino acids. V shed 6 bases and J 1 base; nucleotides not matched to a gene: 9. Germline assignment: CDR1 SNHLY and CDR2 FYNNEI. The CDR3 DNA reads as TGTGCCAGCAGCGGGCCTAGCGGTCAATCCTACAATGAGCAGTTCTTC. Its translation: CASSGPSGQSYNEQFF.

The genes are TRBV9 and TRBJ1-1; no definite D call. The CDR3 loop spans 15 amino acids. CDR1 and CDR2 (germline): SGDLS, YYNGEE. The V and J ends lost 0 bases and 3 bases respectively, with 12 bases between them. As DNA, the CDR3 is TGTGCCAGCAGCGTAGTTTCCGGGTTGGACACTGAAGCTTTCTTT. This gives the protein CASSVVSGLDTEAFF.

This chain uses TRBV6-1 with TRBJ1-1, with 7 nucleotides matching TRBD1. The V segment lost 4 bases and the J segment 3 bases; nucleotides outside the gene matches: 2. The CDR3 length is 13 residues. Germline V gene data show CDR1 as MNHNS and CDR2 as SASEGT. CDR3 sequence: CASSGQGDTEAFF. As DNA, the CDR3 is TGTGCCAGCAGTGGACAGGGTGACACTGAAGCTTTCTTT.

V gene TRBV18 combines with J gene TRBJ2-2, with a possible D match to TRBD2 (6 bases). This CDR3 comprises 15 residues. Trimming took 3 bases from V and 3 from J, leaving 11 bases between them. The germline CDR1 and CDR2 sequences are KGHSH and LQKENI. CDR3 residues: CASSPRRVDTGELFF. For the CDR3, the DNA is TGTGCCAGCTCACCGCGGAGGGTAGACACCGGGGAGCTGTTTTTT.

The rearrangement uses TRBV20-1 and TRBJ2-5; a possible D gene is TRBD1 (6 bases). The CDR3 loop spans 11 amino acids. CDR1 is DFQATT, CDR2 SNEGSKA, per germline (reference sequence). V lost 6 bases and J lost 3, with 8 bases in between. DNA of the CDR3: TGCAGTGCCCCAGGGGAAGAGACCCAGTACTTC. Translating gives CSAPGEETQYF.

This chain joins TRBV7-9 and TRBJ2-1; 12 bases line up with TRBD2. This CDR3 is built from 15 residues. Germline loops: CDR1 SEHNR, CDR2 FQNEAQ (reference sequence). After removal of 4 bases from V and 8 bases from J, the junction contained 6 bases not matched to a gene. The CDR3 protein is CASSSGLAGTDEQFF. CDR3 coding DNA: TGTGCCAGCAGCTCCGGACTAGCGGGGACCGATGAGCAGTTCTTC. Full variable domain (rest looked up from reference TRBV7-9 and TRBJ2-1): DTGVSQNPRHKITKRGQNVTFRCDPISEHNRLYWYRQTLGQGPEFLTYFQNEAQLEKSRLLSDRFSAERPKGSFSTLEIQRTEQGDSAMYLCASSSGLAGTDEQFFGPGTRLTVL.

The chain recombines TRBV6-6 with TRBJ2-7, with D tentatively TRBD2 (5 bases). Germline loops: CDR1 MNHNY, CDR2 SVGAGI (reference sequence). V was trimmed by 2 bases and J by 4 bases, leaving 12 bases between them. The CDR3 sequence is 14 residues long. CDR3 residues: CASSYEDGRYEQYF. The CDR3 nucleotides are TGTGCCAGCAGTTACGAGGATGGGAGATACGAGCAGTACTTC.

A few counts support this clone. The chain carries TRBV6-1 and TRBJ2-7, with TRBD1 as a possible D gene (6 bases). The germline CDR1 and CDR2 sequences are MNHNS and SASEGT. This CDR3 is 11 amino acids long. The V and J ends lost 6 bases and 5 bases respectively, with 8 bases between them. CDR3 amino acids: CASRTGHEQYF. In DNA, the CDR3 is TGTGCCAGCAGAACAGGGCACGAGCAGTACTTC.

V and J are TRBV5-1 and TRBJ2-7; 10 bases match TRBD1. The CDR3 spans 14 residues. Germline CDR1 SGHRS, CDR2 YFSETQ. With 4 bases clipped from V and 5 bases from J, the junction kept 6 bases outside the gene matches. CDR3 in DNA: TGCGCCAGCAGCATCAGACAGGGGGCTAACGAGCAGTACTTC. Its translation is CASSIRQGANEQYF. The entire variable domain, with the rest obtained from reference TRBV5-1 and TRBJ2-7, is as follows: KAGVTQTPRYLIKTRGQQVTLSCSPISGHRSVSWYQQTPGQGLQFLFEYFSETQRNKGNFPGRFSGRQFSNSRSEMNVSTLELGDSALYLCASSIRQGANEQYFGPGTRLTVT.

The sample holds one count of this clone. The V gene is TRBV7-9, the J gene TRBJ2-2; tentatively, D is TRBD1 (6 bases). The CDR3 is made up of 16 amino acids. The V end lost 5 bases, the J end lost 5 bases, and 18 bases lay between the germline ends. Germline V CDR1 and CDR2: SEHNR, FQNEAQ (reference sequence). The CDR3 is CASSPGSTGWTGELFF. DNA for the CDR3: TGTGCCAGCAGCCCAGGATCCACAGGGTGGACCGGGGAGCTGTTTTTT.

As concerns this clone: Within the sample, other DNA sequences also encode this same CDR3. This chain connects TRBV7-3 to TRBJ2-2; 7 bases agree with TRBD2. CDR3 length: 14 residues. Germline V gene sequence: CDR1 SGHTA, CDR2 FQGTGA. Losses at the gene ends were 4 bases for V and 4 bases for J; bases not matched to a gene: 3. The DNA of the CDR3 is TGTGCCAGCAGCTCCTCGGGGGGCACCGGGGAGCTGTTTTTT. Translation gives CASSSSGGTGELFF.

The rearrangement joins TRBV11-3 to TRBJ1-6, with D possibly matching TRBD1 (6 bases). The CDR3 length is 13 residues. The V gene's germline CDR1 is SGHNT and CDR2 YENEEA. Trimming left V 5 bases short and J 5 bases short, with 7 bases between. CDR3 coding DNA: TGTGCCAGCAGCCGGGACAATAATTCACCCCTCCACTTT. Its translation: CASSRDNNSPLHF.

The V call is TRBV7-2, the J call TRBJ2-1; D not resolved. Trimming cost V 0 bases and J 9 bases, with 12 bases left between them. The CDR3 has 14 residues. Looked up from germline, CDR1 is SGHTA and CDR2 is FQGNSA. CDR3 DNA: TGTGCCAGCAGCTTAGCACAGCCCCCACTTGAGCAGTTCTTC. This codes for CASSLAQPPLEQFF.

The chain recombines TRBV6-5 with TRBJ2-1; the match to TRBD1 covers 8 bases. V lost 2 bases to trimming and J lost 9 bases; unmatched junction nucleotides: 6. The length of the CDR3 is 14 residues. Looked up from germline, CDR1 is MNHEY and CDR2 is SVGAGI. For the CDR3, the DNA is TGTGCCAGCAGTTACCAGCAGGGGGCTACTGAGCAGTTCTTC. Protein product: CASSYQQGATEQFF.

The chain combines TRBV7-2 with TRBJ1-5; TRBD1 matches at 10 bases. The CDR3 is 15 amino acids. Trimming cost V 5 bases and J 7 bases; bases outside gene matches: 8. The germline V gene encodes CDR1 SGHTA and CDR2 FQGNSA. The CDR3 bases are TGTGCCAGCAGCCGCGGGACAGGGGCACGGCAGCCCCAGCATTTT. Translating it yields CASSRGTGARQPQHF.

This sequence joins TRBV6-6 and TRBJ2-5; TRBD2 aligns across 7 bases. CDR3 length: 15 residues. Germline trimming cut 6 bases from V and 4 bases from J; bases unmatched to any gene: 11. CDR1 MNHNY and CDR2 SVGAGI come from the germline V gene (reference sequence). CDR3 sequence: CASRFTSARPETQYF. In DNA form, the CDR3 reads TGTGCCAGCAGATTTACTAGCGCCCGTCCAGAGACCCAGTACTTC.

A word on this clone: Other DNA sequences in this specimen translate into the identical CDR3. CDR3 in DNA: TGCGCCAGCAGCGGACAGGGAGAGGTGAACACTGAAGCTTTCTTT. Translated: CASSGQGEVNTEAFF. The chain combines TRBV5-1 with TRBJ1-1; TRBD1 matches at 8 bases. Trimming took 4 bases from V and 0 from J; bases not matched to a gene: 5. The CDR3 is 15 residues long. Germline lookup yields CDR1 SGHRS and CDR2 YFSETQ.

The V call is TRBV28, the J call TRBJ2-5; 9 bases are a match to TRBD1. This CDR3 spans 13 amino acids. The junction had 10 bases not matched to a gene; V was cut back by 6 bases and J by 11 bases. Looked up from germline, CDR1 is MDHEN and CDR2 is SYDVKM. CDR3 in DNA: TGTGCCAGCAGAGGGACAGGGCCTTGGGAGCAGTACTTC. Translation: CASRGTGPWEQYF.

The chain employs TRBV5-8 and TRBJ1-2; TRBD1 matches 7 bases. V lost 2 bases and J lost 3; bases outside the gene matches: 1. This CDR3 spans 13 amino acids. Per the germline V gene, CDR1 is SGHTS and CDR2 is YDEGEE. In DNA, the CDR3 is TGTGCCAGCAGCTTCGACAGGGACTATGGCTACACCTTC. As protein: CASSFDRDYGYTF.

The chain couples TRBV7-2 to TRBJ1-5; the D gene is possibly TRBD1 (6 bases). Germline CDR1 SGHTA, CDR2 FQGNSA. Trimming cost V 1 base and J 5 bases, with 15 bases left between them. The CDR3 runs 16 residues. The CDR3, as DNA: TGTGCCAGCAGCTTAGTCGTGGGGGCGCGCGATCAGCCCCAGCATTTT. Protein: CASSLVVGARDQPQHF.

The chain links TRBV4-1 to TRBJ2-3, with 9 bases aligning to TRBD2. Germline V lookup: CDR1 MGHRA, CDR2 YSYEKL. This CDR3 region has 16 residues. V shed 3 bases, J shed 3 bases, and the junction held 7 bases outside the gene matches. This CDR3 is CASSHLAGEKTDTQYF. The CDR3 DNA reads as TGCGCCAGCAGCCATTTAGCGGGAGAAAAAACAGATACGCAGTATTTT.

This chain joins TRBV30 and TRBJ1-5; D is uncertain. The CDR3 is made up of 12 amino acids. CDR1 is GTSNPN and CDR2 is SVGIG in the germline V gene (reference sequence). Trimming left V 3 bases short and J 0 bases short, with 3 bases between. CDR3 in amino acids: CAWSLSNQPQHF. In DNA, the CDR3 is TGTGCCTGGAGCCTTAGCAATCAGCCCCAGCATTTT.

The chain carries TRBV2 and TRBJ1-1; no reliable D call. The CDR3 runs 13 residues. With 0 bases removed from V and 5 bases from J, the gap between germline ends came to 7 bases. Germline CDR1 and CDR2: SNHLY and FYNNEI. CDR3 DNA: TGTGCCAGCAGTGAAGCGGGCGTAACTGAAGCTTTCTTT. This translates into CASSEAGVTEAFF.